These 20 T cell receptor beta chains were sequenced from one sample in a study of regulatory T cells in long-lasting Graves disease. Researchers made TCR beta libraries by using iRepertoire HTBI primers and running Arm-PCR on CDR3 regions. Using its own MiXCR run on the multiplex PCR reads, TCRdb lists one record per CDR3 protein. This table has around 460,000 distinct CDR3 sequences, 14% appearing once. Specified time point: newly diagnosed GD, antithyroid drugs for less than 3 months. TCR sequences were obtained from RNA taken from PBMCs. Another study also made use of these data, one on T cells in Graves' hyperthyroidism and ophthalmopathy.

The sequencing here drew on peripheral blood mononuclear cells (PBMCs), taken at new diagnosis, from a patient treated with antithyroid drugs. These TCRs come from a woman aged 45-65 years with Graves disease.

Note on this clonotype: Compared with germline, one end of the junction differs, possibly owing to a read error. The DNA for the CDR3 is TGTGCCAGTAGTTCCGGCCGGGACAGGGTGAACTATGGCTGCACCTTC. It codes for CASSSGRDRVNYGCTF. The V call is TRBV19, the J call TRBJ1-2, with TRBD1 identical over 9 bases. Germline V gene lookup returns CDR1 LNHDA and CDR2 SQIVND (reference sequence). This CDR3 has 16 residues. The variable domain in full, with the rest retrieved from reference TRBV19 and TRBJ1-2, is DGGITQSPKYLFRKEGQNVTLSCEQNLNHDAMYWYRQDPGQGLRLIYYSQIVNDFQKGDIAEGYSVSREKKESFPLTVTSAQKNPTAFYLCASSSGRDRVNYGCTFGSGTRLTVV.

Many counts were recorded for this clonotype. The chain uses TRBV11-2 and TRBJ1-1, with TRBD1 as a possible D gene (6 bases). V was clipped by 2 bases and J by 6 bases, with 19 bases between them. CDR1 is SGHAT and CDR2 is FQNNGV in the germline V gene. The CDR3 spans 16 residues. CDR3 in DNA: TGTGCCAGCAGCTTAACTACAGGGCCTTTGAGAGCTGAAGCTTTCTTT. As protein: CASSLTTGPLRAEAFF.

With regard to this clonotype: A much larger clone differs from this one at a single base, so this may be a read error. The rearrangement joins TRBV6-1 to TRBJ2-5; 8 bases are shared with TRBD2. J lost 0 bases, V lost 5 bases, and 8 bases had no gene match. Germline V gene lookup returns CDR1 MNHNS and CDR2 SASEGT. This CDR3 has 16 residues. CDR3 protein: CASSRIAGQHQETQYF. The CDR3 DNA reads TGTGCCAGCAGTAGGATAGCGGGGCAGCACCAAGAGACCCAGTACTTC.

In its sample, this clonotype was seen many times. The chain has TRBV29-1 and TRBJ2-1; 14 bases align to TRBD2. CDR3 length equals 15 residues. V shed 1 base and J 10 bases; nucleotides not matched to a gene: 6. CDR1 is SQVTM and CDR2 is ANQGSEA in the germline V gene. DNA of the CDR3: TGCAGCGTTGAAGGGGGACTAGCGGGAGTCGGGGAGCAGTTCTTC. Protein: CSVEGGLAGVGEQFF.

In this sample, this clonotype turned up a few times. This chain connects TRBV29-1 to TRBJ2-1, with 11 positions matching TRBD2. J gave up 9 bases and V 2 bases, and 3 bases lay outside the gene matches. This CDR3 has 13 residues. CDR1 is SQVTM and CDR2 is ANQGSEA in the germline V gene. The CDR3 region is CSVESSGRGEQFF. CDR3 nucleotides: TGCAGCGTTGAAAGTAGCGGGAGGGGTGAGCAGTTCTTC.

The chain links TRBV9 to TRBJ2-1; 10 bases agree with TRBD2. The CDR3 has 16 amino acids. From germline, CDR1 is SGDLS and CDR2 YYNGEE. Trimming took 4 bases from V and 8 from J; bases not matched to a gene: 12. CDR3 region: CASSSTALAGDYEQFF. The CDR3 DNA reads as TGTGCCAGCAGCTCGACAGCTCTAGCGGGAGACTATGAGCAGTTCTTC.

The chain is built from TRBV7-6 and TRBJ2-7; 7 bases agree with TRBD2. The CDR3 totals 15 residues. V lost 1 base to trimming and J lost 5 bases; unmatched junction nucleotides: 8. CDR1 is SGHVS, CDR2 FNYEAQ, per germline. For the CDR3, the DNA is TGTGCCAGCAGCTTAGGTCCGCGGGAGCTCCACGAGCAGTACTTC. Protein sequence: CASSLGPRELHEQYF.

V is TRBV5-1 and J is TRBJ2-5; 7 bases agree with TRBD1. Trimming took 3 bases from V and 5 from J; bases not matched to a gene: 4. Germline V gives CDR1 SGHRS, CDR2 YFSETQ. The CDR3 loop spans 13 amino acids. This chain's CDR3 is CASSSDRVETQYF. In DNA form, the CDR3 reads TGCGCCAGCAGCTCCGACAGGGTTGAGACCCAGTACTTC.

This clonotype was found many times. The rearrangement uses TRBV12-3 or TRBV12-4 and TRBJ1-2, with no clear D. Trimming left V 4 bases short and J 2 bases short, with 8 bases between. The CDR3 loop spans 13 amino acids. The CDR3 nucleotides are TGTGCCAGCAGTTCGGACCGAAACTATGGCTACACCTTC. Translated: CASSSDRNYGYTF.

This clonotype has a count of ten or more. This chain connects TRBV12-3 or TRBV12-4 to TRBJ2-1; 11 bases agree with TRBD2. Germline trimming cut 0 bases from V and 4 bases from J; bases unmatched to any gene: 2. The CDR3 loop spans 16 amino acids. In DNA, the CDR3 is TGTGCCAGCAGTTTAGCGGGACTAGCGGTTTACAATGAGCAGTTCTTC. It translates to CASSLAGLAVYNEQFF.

This clonotype was recorded many times. CDR3 nucleotide sequence: TGTGCCAGCAGTTACCGTACCGACATGGGGGTTGGAAACACCATATATTTT. Translating it yields CASSYRTDMGVGNTIYF. The genes are TRBV6-5 and TRBJ1-3; possibly TRBD1 for D (5 bases). Per germline, CDR1 MNHEY and CDR2 SVGAGI. V was shortened by 2 bases and J by 3 bases, with 17 bases between the two germline ends. The CDR3 runs 17 residues.

The table lists this clonotype with many counts. CDR3 DNA: TGTGCCAGCAGTTTACCACTAGACCTCACCGGGGAGCTGTTTTTT. It yields the protein CASSLPLDLTGELFF. The genes are TRBV28 and TRBJ2-2, with a possible D match to TRBD2 (5 bases). V was cut by 2 bases and J by 4 bases, with 11 bases left in between. Germline CDR1 reads MDHEN; CDR2 reads SYDVKM. There are 15 residues in the CDR3.

Worth noting for this clonotype: Germline and junction disagree at one end, which may indicate a read error. CDR3 sequence: CASSYGHPSSYEQHF. As DNA, the CDR3 is TGTGCCAGCAGTTACGGACACCCGTCCTCCTACGAGCAGCACTTC. The chain recombines TRBV6-2 or TRBV6-3 with TRBJ2-7, with D maybe TRBD1 (5 bases). The length of the CDR3 is 15 residues. In germline, CDR1 is MNHEY, CDR2 SVGEGT.

This clonotype came up many times. J is TRBJ2-1 and V is TRBV7-9; D gene ambiguous. V gave up 2 bases and J gave up 9 bases, with 8 bases separating them. This CDR3 spans 12 amino acids. The germline V gene has CDR1 SEHNR and CDR2 FQNEAQ (reference sequence). The CDR3 DNA reads TGTGCCAGCAGCTTAAGCCCGAGTGAGCAGTTCTTC. This translates into CASSLSPSEQFF.

The chain couples TRBV29-1 to TRBJ2-2; 7 bases line up with TRBD2. The trim removed 6 bases at V and 6 bases at J, leaving 1 base unmatched. The CDR3 has 11 residues. Germline CDR1 reads SQVTM; CDR2 reads ANQGSEA. The CDR3 reads CSVGGAGELFF. The CDR3 nucleotides read TGCAGCGTGGGGGGGGCCGGGGAGCTGTTTTTT.

V gene TRBV5-1 combines with J gene TRBJ1-4, with D possibly matching TRBD1 (6 bases). V lost 4 bases and J lost 8, with 12 bases in between. This CDR3 comprises 13 residues. CDR1 and CDR2 (germline): SGHRS, YFSETQ. The CDR3 protein is CASSVGQGEKLFF. DNA for the CDR3: TGCGCCAGCAGCGTCGGCCAGGGGGAAAAACTGTTTTTT. The full variable domain, with the rest looked up from reference TRBV5-1 and TRBJ1-4, is KAGVTQTPRYLIKTRGQQVTLSCSPISGHRSVSWYQQTPGQGLQFLFEYFSETQRNKGNFPGRFSGRQFSNSRSEMNVSTLELGDSALYLCASSVGQGEKLFFGSGTQLSVL.

This clonotype was detected ten times or more. V and J are TRBV9 and TRBJ2-3, with D tentatively TRBD1 (5 bases). Between the trimmed V and J ends, which lost 0 bases and 0 bases, there was a span of 5 bases. The CDR3 consists of 14 residues. The V gene's germline CDR1 is SGDLS and CDR2 YYNGEE. The CDR3 DNA reads as TGTGCCAGCAGCGTAGAGGGGAGCACAGATACGCAGTATTTT. Protein: CASSVEGSTDTQYF.

This chain connects TRBV4-1 to TRBJ2-7; D uncertain. Germline V lookup: CDR1 MGHRA, CDR2 YSYEKL. This CDR3 spans 14 amino acids. With 0 bases removed from V and 1 base from J, the gap between germline ends came to 7 bases. The CDR3 here is CASSQEVTSYEQYF. DNA for the CDR3: TGCGCCAGCAGCCAAGAGGTGACTTCCTACGAGCAGTACTTC.

This clonotype has at least ten counts. CDR3 protein: CASSQPTGGGDYGYTF. The CDR3 DNA reads as TGTGCCAGCAGCCAACCGACAGGGGGCGGCGACTATGGCTACACCTTC. The chain recombines TRBV2 with TRBJ1-2, with 10 bases lining up with TRBD1. V lost 6 bases and J lost 3; bases outside the gene matches: 10. This CDR3 has 16 amino acids. Germline-derived CDR1 and CDR2 are SNHLY and FYNNEI.

The chain carries TRBV7-6 and TRBJ2-2; either TRBD1 or TRBD2 may supply D (5 bases each). V was cut by 7 bases and J by 7 bases, with 16 bases left in between. CDR3 length equals 14 residues. Per the germline V gene, CDR1 is SGHVS and CDR2 is FNYEAQ. The CDR3 is CASNHEGLVGELFF. The CDR3, as DNA: TGTGCCAGCAATCATGAGGGGTTGGTCGGGGAGCTGTTTTTT. The full variable domain, its missing parts supplied by reference TRBV7-6 and TRBJ2-2, is GAGVSQSPRYKVTKRGQDVALRCDPISGHVSLYWYRQALGQGPEFLTYFNYEAQQDKSGLPNDRFSAERPEGSISTLTIQRTEQRDSAMYRCASNHEGLVGELFFGEGSRLTVL.